Shown below are 32 T cell receptor beta chains from a single sample sequenced in a study of blood T cell repertoires in COVID-19. Assay used: immunoSEQ multiplex PCR; TCRdb lists only in-frame clones, some missing. The sample consists of roughly 520,000 clones, approximately 87% of them appearing once. Sequencing was carried out using PBMCs or T cells enriched from blood (not recorded which). The receptors originated from a middle-aged woman who had recovered from COVID-19.

The rearrangement uses TRBV30 and TRBJ2-5; 7 bases match TRBD1. Germline CDR1 and CDR2: GTSNPN and SVGIG (reference sequence). The CDR3 has 13 amino acids. V trimming: 3 bases; J trimming: 4 bases; junction bases outside the gene matches: 5. CDR3 nucleotide sequence: TGTGCCTGGAGCCCACAGGGGAGAGAGACCCAGTACTTC. The encoded protein is CAWSPQGRETQYF.

V and J are TRBV10-3 and TRBJ2-3; 9 nucleotides align to TRBD1. Germline V gives CDR1 ENHRY, CDR2 SYGVKD. The CDR3 is 15 amino acids. The junction had 8 bases not matched to a gene; V was cut back by 8 bases and J by 2 bases. DNA of the CDR3: TGTGCCATCCAACGGGACAGGGTAAACACAGATACGCAGTATTTT. Translation gives CAIQRDRVNTDTQYF.

The V and J genes are TRBV2 and TRBJ2-7; 8 positions match TRBD2. The length of the CDR3 is 14 residues. V lost 10 bases, J lost 5 bases, and 13 bases stayed unmatched. Germline values: CDR1 SNHLY, CDR2 FYNNEI. CDR3 residues: CANSGSIVADEQYF. CDR3 coding DNA: TGTGCCAACAGCGGGAGTATCGTGGCAGACGAGCAGTACTTC. The full variable domain, rest sourced from reference TRBV2 and TRBJ2-7, is EPEVTQTPSHQVTQMGQEVILRCVPISNHLYFYWYRQILGQKVEFLVSFYNNEISEKSEIFDDQFSVERPDGSNFTLKIRSTKLEDSAMYFCANSGSIVADEQYFGPGTRLTVT.

This clone has only a few counts. The chain joins TRBV18 to TRBJ1-6, with TRBD1 matching 8 bases. The germline V gene encodes CDR1 KGHSH and CDR2 LQKENI. This CDR3 contains 17 residues. After removal of 5 bases from V and 7 bases from J, the junction contained 13 bases not matched to a gene. CDR3 DNA: TGTGCCAGCTCATCTCAAACCGGGACAGGAGTAAATTCACCCCTCCACTTT. Protein: CASSSQTGTGVNSPLHF.

The chain is built from TRBV19 and TRBJ1-5; no clear D. V was shortened by 5 bases and J by 0 bases, with 14 bases between the two germline ends. CDR3 length: 16 residues. The germline CDR1 and CDR2 sequences are LNHDA and SQIVND (reference sequence). The CDR3 sequence is CASSFGSPYSNQPQHF. CDR3 nucleotides: TGTGCCAGTAGTTTCGGGTCCCCGTATAGCAATCAGCCCCAGCATTTT.

This rearrangement joins TRBV19 to TRBJ2-2, with 10 bases fitting TRBD2. The CDR3 spans 18 residues. J was trimmed by 3 bases and V by 3 bases; bases with no gene match: 10. From germline, CDR1 is LNHDA and CDR2 SQIVND (reference sequence). This CDR3 is CASSIGLAGVGYTGELFF. In DNA, the CDR3 is TGTGCCAGTAGTATTGGCCTAGCGGGAGTAGGGTACACCGGGGAGCTGTTTTTT.

The chain links TRBV28 to TRBJ1-2; the D gene is possibly TRBD1 (6 bases). V was pared by 6 bases and J by 4 bases, with 15 bases between. The germline gives CDR1 MDHEN, CDR2 SYDVKM. This CDR3 is built from 14 residues. The CDR3 sequence is CASSRPQGSYGYTF. The CDR3 nucleotides are TGTGCCAGCAGCCGCCCCCAGGGGTCCTATGGCTACACCTTC.

The table lists this clone with a count of one. CDR3 nucleotides: TGTGCCAGCAGCTTAGCGCGTCTAGCGGAATTCTCCTACGAGCAGTACTTC. As protein: CASSLARLAEFSYEQYF. This rearrangement joins TRBV7-2 to TRBJ2-7; 7 bases agree with TRBD2. Unmatched junction bases numbered 8, after V lost 0 bases and J lost 0 bases. Germline assignment: CDR1 SGHTA and CDR2 FQGNSA. The CDR3 is 17 amino acids.

CDR3 in amino acids: CATSREQGTSYEQYF. CDR3 DNA: TGTGCCACCAGCAGGGAACAGGGTACCTCCTACGAGCAGTACTTC. The chain is built from TRBV15 and TRBJ2-7; D perhaps matches TRBD1 (6 bases). Trimming left V 3 bases short and J 0 bases short, with 12 bases between. Per the germline V gene, CDR1 is LNHNV and CDR2 is YYDKDF (reference sequence). This CDR3 has 15 residues.

The genes are TRBV6-5 and TRBJ2-7, with 7 bases that match TRBD2. The CDR3 is made up of 13 amino acids. In germline, CDR1 is MNHEY, CDR2 SVGAGI. The junction had 11 bases not matched to a gene; V was cut back by 11 bases and J by 4 bases. The CDR3 reads CAASRDYAYEQYF. As DNA, the CDR3 is TGTGCCGCTTCCCGGGACTACGCTTACGAGCAGTACTTC.

This chain joins TRBV18 and TRBJ2-1; 7 nucleotides line up with TRBD1. Trimming removed 3 bases from V and 4 bases from J; junction bases left unmatched: 12. The germline gives CDR1 KGHSH, CDR2 LQKENI. The CDR3 has 17 amino acids. The DNA for the CDR3 is TGTGCCAGCTCACCCCCGGGACAGCAGACCCCGTACAATGAGCAGTTCTTC. It specifies CASSPPGQQTPYNEQFF.

About this clone: This sample includes further DNA sequences coding for the same CDR3. The V call is TRBV27, the J call TRBJ1-2; maybe TRBD1 (5 bases). Trimming left V 11 bases short and J 4 bases short, with 14 bases between. The CDR3 is made up of 12 amino acids. CDR1 and CDR2 (germline): MNHEY, SMNVEV (reference sequence). This chain's CDR3 is CASRGGGYGYTF. CDR3 bases: TGTGCCTCACGGGGGGGTGGCTATGGCTACACCTTC.

This chain links TRBV15 with TRBJ2-2; 7 positions match TRBD2. There are 16 residues in the CDR3. Germline assignment: CDR1 LNHNV and CDR2 YYDKDF (reference sequence). V shed 0 bases and J 3 bases; nucleotides not matched to a gene: 4. The CDR3 here is CATSREGRVDTGELFF. DNA of the CDR3: TGTGCCACCAGCAGAGAGGGGAGGGTGGACACCGGGGAGCTGTTTTTT. Full variable domain (missing parts from reference TRBV15 and TRBJ2-2): DAMVIQNPRYQVTQFGKPVTLSCSQTLNHNVMYWYQQKSSQAPKLLFHYYDKDFNNEADTPDNFQSRRPNTSFCFLDIRSPGLGDTAMYLCATSREGRVDTGELFFGEGSRLTVL.

CDR3 sequence: CASSVEQNQPQHF. CDR3 sequence (DNA): TGTGCCAGCAGCGTAGAACAGAATCAGCCCCAGCATTTT. The V gene is TRBV9, the J gene TRBJ1-5; D is ambiguous. V lost 0 bases to trimming and J lost 4 bases, with 5 bases between them. Looked up from germline, CDR1 is SGDLS and CDR2 is YYNGEE. This CDR3 region has 13 residues.

The chain couples TRBV29-1 to TRBJ2-2; no reliable D call. Trimming took 2 bases from V and 1 from J, leaving 5 bases between them. Germline V CDR1 and CDR2: SQVTM, ANQGSEA. CDR3 length: 13 amino acids. CDR3 coding DNA: TGCAGCGTTGAATGGCTGAACACCGGGGAGCTGTTTTTT. Amino acid sequence: CSVEWLNTGELFF.

This rearrangement joins TRBV11-2 to TRBJ2-1; 10 bases fit TRBD2. Looked up from germline, CDR1 is SGHAT and CDR2 is FQNNGV. The V and J ends lost 6 bases and 7 bases, in that order; junction bases with no gene match: 15. The CDR3 runs to 17 residues. CDR3 amino acids: CASSPTLLAGALNEQFF. CDR3 coding DNA: TGTGCCAGCAGTCCTACCCTCCTAGCGGGGGCCTTGAATGAGCAGTTCTTC.

The chain links TRBV11-3 to TRBJ2-7, with 7 bases lining up with TRBD2. The CDR3 is made up of 20 amino acids. Unmatched junction bases numbered 22, after V lost 5 bases and J lost 0 bases. The germline gives CDR1 SGHNT, CDR2 YENEEA. The CDR3 coding sequence is TGTGCCAGCAGCCAACCGGGGGGACGTGGTGCGGGGCCGAGCTCCTACGAGCAGTACTTC. Its protein is CASSQPGGRGAGPSSYEQYF. Based on the CDR3 plus reference TRBV11-3 and TRBJ2-7, the full variable domain is EAGVVQSPRYKIIEKKQPVAFWCNPISGHNTLYWYLQNLGQGPELLIRYENEEAVDDSQLPKDRFSAERLKGVDSTLKIQPAELGDSAVYLCASSQPGGRGAGPSSYEQYFGPGTRLTVT.

The chain carries TRBV7-8 and TRBJ1-6; TRBD1 matches at 9 bases. Germline-derived CDR1 and CDR2 are SGHVS and FQNEAQ. J gave up 0 bases and V 5 bases, and 11 bases lay outside the gene matches. This CDR3 region has 19 residues. The CDR3 region is CASSNGQGTSSSYNSPLHF. The CDR3 DNA is TGTGCCAGCAGCAATGGACAGGGGACCTCCAGCTCCTATAATTCACCCCTCCACTTT.

The chain carries TRBV6-5 and TRBJ1-6; 7 bases line up with TRBD1. CDR1 is MNHEY, CDR2 SVGAGI, per germline. V dropped 4 bases and J dropped 14; count of bases not matched to a gene: 5. The CDR3 is 12 amino acids. As DNA, the CDR3 is TGTGCCAGCAGTTTCCACAGGGGTTCCCTCCACTTT. Protein product: CASSFHRGSLHF.

V gene TRBV7-2 combines with J gene TRBJ2-1; TRBD2 matches at 7 bases. The V segment lost 1 base and the J segment 0 bases; nucleotides outside the gene matches: 9. The CDR3 runs to 18 residues. The germline CDR1 and CDR2 sequences are SGHTA and FQGNSA. The CDR3 coding sequence is TGTGCCAGCAGCTTAGTTTGGTCTAGCGGCCGCTCCTACAATGAGCAGTTCTTC. Protein: CASSLVWSSGRSYNEQFF.

This chain connects TRBV7-2 to TRBJ2-2; possibly TRBD1 for D (5 bases). Germline V gene sequence: CDR1 SGHTA, CDR2 FQGNSA. The CDR3 consists of 14 residues. The ends were cut back, 3 bases at V and 7 bases at J, with 12 bases in the middle. The CDR3, as DNA: TGTGCCAGCAGCTTTTCTGGGGCTGTCGGGGAGCTGTTTTTT. Residues: CASSFSGAVGELFF.

This clone was detected many times. The V gene is TRBV15, the J gene TRBJ1-1; 11 bases fit TRBD1. Germline lookup yields CDR1 LNHNV and CDR2 YYDKDF (reference sequence). The length of the CDR3 is 15 residues. V was pared by 0 bases and J by 4 bases, with 1 base of the junction left unmatched. The CDR3 bases are TGTGCCACCAGCAGAGATGGGACAGGGGGCACTGAAGCTTTCTTT. This sequence encodes CATSRDGTGGTEAFF. Together with reference TRBV15 and TRBJ1-1, the CDR3 gives the full variable domain: DAMVIQNPRYQVTQFGKPVTLSCSQTLNHNVMYWYQQKSSQAPKLLFHYYDKDFNNEADTPDNFQSRRPNTSFCFLDIRSPGLGDTAMYLCATSRDGTGGTEAFFGQGTRLTVV.

The CDR3 coding sequence is TGCGCCAGCAGCTTGGCGGGACAGTCCTTGAGCTCCTACGAGCAGTACTTC. Its protein product is CASSLAGQSLSSYEQYF. The gene calls are TRBV5-1 and TRBJ2-7, with 7 bases aligning to TRBD1. Germline V CDR1 and CDR2: SGHRS, YFSETQ. Germline trimming cut 0 bases from V and 0 bases from J; bases unmatched to any gene: 9. The CDR3 is 17 residues long.

The genes are TRBV5-1 and TRBJ1-1; D not resolved. CDR1 SGHRS and CDR2 YFSETQ come from the germline V gene. The CDR3 consists of 13 residues. Between the trimmed V and J ends, which lost 1 base and 7 bases, there was a span of 11 bases. CDR3 amino acids: CASSLLSRSEAFF. The CDR3 DNA follows: TGCGCCAGCAGCTTGCTGAGTAGAAGTGAAGCTTTCTTT.

CDR3 coding DNA: TGTGCCAGCAGCTCCGGACAGGGAGGTTACACTGAAGCTTTCTTT. Its protein product is CASSSGQGGYTEAFF. This chain joins TRBV11-3 and TRBJ1-1; 8 bases match TRBD1. The CDR3 covers 15 residues. Germline V gives CDR1 SGHNT, CDR2 YENEEA. V was pared by 4 bases and J by 3 bases, with 7 bases of the junction left unmatched.

V is TRBV7-2 and J is TRBJ1-1, with TRBD1 matching over 9 bases. Per the germline V gene, CDR1 is SGHTA and CDR2 is FQGNSA. The CDR3 is made up of 16 amino acids. Trimming took 1 base from V and 0 from J; bases not matched to a gene: 3. The CDR3 spells CASSLVGDRVNTEAFF. The CDR3 DNA reads TGTGCCAGCAGCTTAGTGGGGGACAGGGTGAACACTGAAGCTTTCTTT. Complete variable domain (other parts from reference TRBV7-2 and TRBJ1-1): GAGVSQSPSNKVTEKGKDVELRCDPISGHTALYWYRQSLGQGLEFLIYFQGNSAPDKSGLPSDRFSAERTGGSVSTLTIQRTQQEDSAVYLCASSLVGDRVNTEAFFGQGTRLTVV.

With respect to this clone: The sample has other DNA sequences that encode this CDR3 too. V and J are TRBV5-1 and TRBJ1-1; no reliable D call. This CDR3 has 13 residues. Per the germline V gene, CDR1 is SGHRS and CDR2 is YFSETQ. Trimming stripped 0 bases from V and 3 bases from J, with 6 bases between. The CDR3 bases are TGCGCCAGCAGCTTGGGGCGGTACACTGAAGCTTTCTTT. Translating gives CASSLGRYTEAFF.

The chain carries TRBV3-1 (or the pseudogene TRBV3-2) and TRBJ2-1; TRBD2 aligns across 8 bases. The trim removed 0 bases at V and 3 bases at J, leaving 7 bases unmatched. CDR1 LGHDT and CDR2 YNNKEL come from the germline V gene (reference sequence). The CDR3 has 17 residues. CDR3 DNA: TGTGCCAGCAGCCAAGAACCGGGACTAGAGTTCTACAATGAGCAGTTCTTC. It is translated as CASSQEPGLEFYNEQFF.

J is TRBJ2-1 and V is TRBV10-3, with unresolved D. The CDR3 is made up of 14 amino acids. V was clipped by 7 bases and J by 0 bases, with 10 bases between them. The germline V gene has CDR1 ENHRY and CDR2 SYGVKD. The CDR3 DNA reads TGTGCCATCACCGATGATAGCTCCTACAATGAGCAGTTCTTC. It translates to CAITDDSSYNEQFF.

This chain joins TRBV12-2 and TRBJ2-4; the table's D call TRBD2 went unverified against the DNA. TRBV12-2 is given as a pseudogene. The length of the CDR3 is 21 residues. CDR3 sequence reads: CASRLALRLEGTSATKNIQYF. In DNA form, the CDR3 reads TGTGCAAGTCGCTTAGCTCTCCGACTAGAAGGGACTAGCGCGACCAAAAACATTCAGTACTTC.

The J gene is TRBJ1-2, the V gene TRBV9, with TRBD1 matching over 7 bases. Trimming cost V 0 bases and J 4 bases; bases outside gene matches: 9. The CDR3 sequence is 16 residues long. From germline, CDR1 is SGDLS and CDR2 YYNGEE. CDR3 amino acids: CASSVGKGGQPYGYTF. The CDR3 DNA sequence: TGTGCCAGCAGCGTAGGAAAAGGGGGACAGCCCTATGGCTACACCTTC.

This clone appeared a few times. CDR3 in amino acids: CASSPGTGSTADYGYTF. CDR3 nucleotides: TGTGCCAGCAGCCCTGGGACAGGGAGTACGGCGGACTATGGCTACACCTTC. The chain recombines TRBV7-9 with TRBJ1-2; 9 bases align to TRBD1. V lost 5 bases and J lost 3; bases outside the gene matches: 13. The CDR3 length is 17 residues. Germline CDR1 and CDR2: SEHNR and FQNEAQ (reference sequence).